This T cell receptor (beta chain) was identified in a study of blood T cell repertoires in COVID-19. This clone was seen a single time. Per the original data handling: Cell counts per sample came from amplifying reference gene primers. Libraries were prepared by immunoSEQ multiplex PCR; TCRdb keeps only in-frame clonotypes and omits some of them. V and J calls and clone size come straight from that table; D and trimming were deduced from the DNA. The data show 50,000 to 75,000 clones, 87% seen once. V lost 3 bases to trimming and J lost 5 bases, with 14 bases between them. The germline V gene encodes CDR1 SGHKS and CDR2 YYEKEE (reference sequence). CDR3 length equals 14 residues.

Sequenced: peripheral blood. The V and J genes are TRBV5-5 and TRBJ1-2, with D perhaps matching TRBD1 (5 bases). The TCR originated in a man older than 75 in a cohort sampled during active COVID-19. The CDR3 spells CASSSGGGLYGYTF. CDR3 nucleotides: TGTGCCAGCAGCTCAGGTGGGGGGTTATATGGCTACACCTTC.